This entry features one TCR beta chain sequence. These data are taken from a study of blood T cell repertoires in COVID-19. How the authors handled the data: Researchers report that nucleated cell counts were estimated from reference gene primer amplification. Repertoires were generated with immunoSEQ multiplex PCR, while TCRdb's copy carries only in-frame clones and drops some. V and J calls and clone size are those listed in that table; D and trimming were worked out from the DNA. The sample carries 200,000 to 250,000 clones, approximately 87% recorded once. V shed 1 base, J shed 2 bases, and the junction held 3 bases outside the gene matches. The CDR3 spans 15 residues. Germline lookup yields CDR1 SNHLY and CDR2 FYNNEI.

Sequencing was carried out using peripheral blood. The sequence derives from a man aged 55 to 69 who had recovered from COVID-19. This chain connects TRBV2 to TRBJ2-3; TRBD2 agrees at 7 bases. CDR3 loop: CASSEGLADTDTQYF. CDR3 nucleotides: TGTGCCAGCAGTGAAGGCCTAGCGGACACAGATACGCAGTATTTT. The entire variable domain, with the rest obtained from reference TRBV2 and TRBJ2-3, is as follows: EPEVTQTPSHQVTQMGQEVILRCVPISNHLYFYWYRQILGQKVEFLVSFYNNEISEKSEIFDDQFSVERPDGSNFTLKIRSTKLEDSAMYFCASSEGLADTDTQYFGPGTRLTVL.